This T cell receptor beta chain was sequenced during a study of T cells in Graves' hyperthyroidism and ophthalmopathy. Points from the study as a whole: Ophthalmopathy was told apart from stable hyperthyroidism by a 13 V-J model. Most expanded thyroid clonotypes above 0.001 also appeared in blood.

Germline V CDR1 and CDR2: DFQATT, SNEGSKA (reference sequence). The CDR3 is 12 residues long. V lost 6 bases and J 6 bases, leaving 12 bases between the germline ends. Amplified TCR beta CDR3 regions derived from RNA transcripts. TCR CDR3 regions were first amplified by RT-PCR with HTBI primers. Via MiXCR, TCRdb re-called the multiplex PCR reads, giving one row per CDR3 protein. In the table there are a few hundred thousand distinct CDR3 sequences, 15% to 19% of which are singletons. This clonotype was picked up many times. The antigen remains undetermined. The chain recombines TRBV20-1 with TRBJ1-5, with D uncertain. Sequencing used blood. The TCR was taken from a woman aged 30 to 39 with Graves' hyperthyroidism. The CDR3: CSAGIPPQPQHF. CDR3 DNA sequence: TGCAGTGCCGGGATCCCCCCTCAGCCCCAGCATTTT.